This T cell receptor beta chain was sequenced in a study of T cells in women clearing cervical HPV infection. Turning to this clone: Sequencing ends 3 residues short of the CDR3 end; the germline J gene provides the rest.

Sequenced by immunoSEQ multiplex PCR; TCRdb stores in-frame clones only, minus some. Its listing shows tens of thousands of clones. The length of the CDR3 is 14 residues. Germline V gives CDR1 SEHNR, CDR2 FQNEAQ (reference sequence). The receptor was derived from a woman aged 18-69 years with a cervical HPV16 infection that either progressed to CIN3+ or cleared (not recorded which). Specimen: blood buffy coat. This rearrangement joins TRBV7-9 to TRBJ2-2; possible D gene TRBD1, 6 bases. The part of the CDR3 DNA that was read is TGTGCCAGCAGCTTGGCAGGGGCTAATGAAAAG. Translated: CASSLAGANEK. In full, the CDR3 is CASSLAGANEKLFF.